The 32 T cell receptor beta chains below were found in one sample sequenced in a study of neoadjuvant anti-PD-1 for oral cavity cancer. The repertoire was sequenced with immunoSEQ multiplex PCR; TCRdb's copy has only in-frame clones and lacks some. The table lists about 68,000 clones, about 85% of them singletons, with nearly 3.5% in the top ten. Time point in this sample: after neoadjuvant nivolumab, at surgical resection. The sample in question was PBMCs, obtained after nivolumab (anti-PD-1) treatment. The receptors were sampled from a person aged 35-79 years with oral cavity squamous cell carcinoma.

This chain uses TRBV27 with TRBJ1-5, with 8 bases that match TRBD1. This CDR3 is built from 12 residues. The germline V gene has CDR1 MNHEY and CDR2 SMNVEV (reference sequence). The junction had 2 bases not matched to a gene; V was cut back by 6 bases and J by 7 bases. The CDR3 sequence is CASRTGAQPQHF. As DNA, the CDR3 is TGTGCCAGCAGGACAGGGGCCCAGCCCCAGCATTTT.

The chain joins TRBV4-2 to TRBJ2-3; TRBD2 aligns across 8 bases. Germline V gene data show CDR1 as LGHNA and CDR2 as YNFKEQ. There are 16 residues in the CDR3. V lost 3 bases, J lost 1 base, and 6 bases stayed unmatched. This chain's CDR3 is CASSQEAGLGTDTQYF. CDR3 coding DNA: TGTGCCAGCAGCCAGGAGGCGGGACTAGGCACAGATACGCAGTATTTT.

The V gene is TRBV14, the J gene TRBJ1-2; perhaps TRBD1 as D (5 bases). V was cut by 1 base and J by 6 bases, with 15 bases left in between. The CDR3 is made up of 15 amino acids. CDR1 is SGHDN and CDR2 is FVKESK in the germline V gene. The CDR3 DNA reads as TGTGCCAGCAGCCAAGCGCTCTCGGGGACGGATGGCTACACCTTC. Translation: CASSQALSGTDGYTF.

This rearrangement joins TRBV7-8 to TRBJ1-2, with 7 bases fitting TRBD1. The germline V gene encodes CDR1 SGHVS and CDR2 FQNEAQ. The CDR3 loop spans 13 amino acids. Trimming took 5 bases from V and 8 from J; bases not matched to a gene: 8. Here the CDR3 reads CASSPGTVEGYTF. DNA for the CDR3: TGTGCCAGCAGCCCGGGGACAGTAGAAGGCTACACCTTC. Full variable domain (remainder filled in from reference TRBV7-8 and TRBJ1-2): GAGVSQSPRYKVAKRGQDVALRCDPISGHVSLFWYQQALGQGPEFLTYFQNEAQLDKSGLPSDRFFAERPEGSVSTLKIQRTQQEDSAVYLCASSPGTVEGYTFGSGTRLTVV.

This clone was counted a single time. This chain joins TRBV6-6 and TRBJ2-1; a weak D match, TRBD1 (6 bases). The germline gives CDR1 MNHNY, CDR2 SVGAGI (reference sequence). V lost 6 bases, J lost 0 bases, and 15 bases lay in between. The CDR3 is 16 residues long. CDR3 nucleotides: TGTGCCAGCAGGAGATCAGGGGAAGGCTCCTACAATGAGCAGTTCTTC. Protein sequence: CASRRSGEGSYNEQFF.

In DNA form, the CDR3 reads TGTGCCAGCAGCTCCCGTGGGGGGGGTGAAGCTTTCTTT. It is translated as CASSSRGGGEAFF. J is TRBJ1-1 and V is TRBV11-2; D perhaps matches TRBD1 (5 bases). Germline CDR1 is SGHAT and CDR2 is FQNNGV. CDR3 size: 13 residues. Trimming stripped 4 bases from V and 7 bases from J, with 13 bases between.

The CDR3 region is CAWSGSGYTEAFF. CDR3 bases: TGTGCCTGGAGTGGGTCAGGGTACACTGAAGCTTTCTTT. The V and J genes are TRBV30 and TRBJ1-1; D is perhaps TRBD1 (5 bases). The CDR3 has 13 residues. Germline CDR1 is GTSNPN and CDR2 is SVGIG (reference sequence). Trimming took 1 base from V and 3 from J, leaving 9 bases between them.

The J gene is TRBJ2-3, the V gene TRBV7-9; D ambiguous. Deletions cut 7 bases from V and 9 bases from J, with 11 bases between. Germline loops: CDR1 SEHNR, CDR2 FQNEAQ (reference sequence). This CDR3 comprises 11 residues. CDR3 sequence: CASTPSDTQYF. CDR3 bases: TGTGCCAGCACCCCCTCGGACACGCAGTATTTT.

V is TRBV19 and J is TRBJ1-1, with 10 bases identical to TRBD1. Germline-derived CDR1 and CDR2 are LNHDA and SQIVND (reference sequence). V lost 4 bases and J lost 4; bases outside the gene matches: 3. The CDR3 sequence is 14 residues long. CDR3 DNA: TGTGCCAGTAGTAGGGACAGGGGAGGCACTGAAGCTTTCTTT. Its protein product is CASSRDRGGTEAFF.

The chain is built from TRBV7-9 and TRBJ2-5; 7 bases agree with TRBD1. Germline V gene data show CDR1 as SEHNR and CDR2 as FQNEAQ (reference sequence). The CDR3 contains 13 residues. V lost 7 bases to trimming and J lost 3 bases; unmatched junction nucleotides: 5. The CDR3 region is CASTRDSEETQYF. The CDR3 DNA reads TGTGCCAGCACCCGGGACAGCGAAGAGACCCAGTACTTC.

This chain joins TRBV30 and TRBJ1-5; 9 bases align to TRBD1. This CDR3 has 15 amino acids. Trimming took 2 bases from V and 4 from J; bases not matched to a gene: 6. Looked up from germline, CDR1 is GTSNPN and CDR2 is SVGIG (reference sequence). The CDR3 loop is CAWSPAGTGNQPQHF. The CDR3 nucleotides read TGTGCCTGGAGTCCAGCCGGGACAGGGAATCAGCCCCAGCATTTT.

This chain uses TRBV7-8 with TRBJ2-1; unclear D gene. Trimming left V 3 bases short and J 3 bases short, with 3 bases between. The CDR3 has 12 amino acids. Germline-derived CDR1 and CDR2 are SGHVS and FQNEAQ. CDR3 nucleotide sequence: TGTGCCAGCAGCTTTGGCTACAATGAGCAGTTCTTC. This translates into CASSFGYNEQFF.

The chain couples TRBV15 to TRBJ2-7, with D perhaps matching TRBD1 (8 bases). V shed 8 bases and J shed 1 base, with 18 bases lying between them. This CDR3 is 15 amino acids long. Germline CDR1 LNHNV, CDR2 YYDKDF (reference sequence). The CDR3 region has the DNA TGTGCCACCTCGCCCGACAGGGGAGGGTCCTACGAGCAGTACTTC. This translates into CATSPDRGGSYEQYF.

This chain links TRBV13 with TRBJ2-6; maybe TRBD1 (5 bases). Trimming removed 3 bases at V and 0 bases at J, with 18 bases between. The CDR3 loop spans 19 amino acids. Germline V gene sequence: CDR1 PRHDT, CDR2 FYEKMQ (reference sequence). This CDR3 reads CASSFGPGIHTSGANVLTF. The CDR3 nucleotides read TGTGCCAGCAGCTTTGGTCCAGGGATACATACCTCTGGGGCCAACGTCCTGACTTTC.

A word on this clone: One end of the junction does not line up with germline, which may come from a read error. CDR3 nucleotides: TGTGCCAGCTCGCCACGACTAGCGGGTTCCTCCTACAATGAGCAGTTCTTC. It yields the protein CASSPRLAGSSYNEQFF. The V and J genes are TRBV18 and TRBJ2-1; 10 nucleotides align to TRBD2. CDR1 and CDR2 from the germline V gene are KGHSH and LQKENI. The CDR3 extends over 17 amino acids.

The table lists this clone with a few counts. The gene calls are TRBV5-1 and TRBJ2-7; 11 positions agree with TRBD1. This CDR3 region has 14 residues. Losses at the gene ends were 4 bases for V and 6 bases for J; bases not matched to a gene: 6. Per the germline V gene, CDR1 is SGHRS and CDR2 is YFSETQ. CDR3 bases: TGCGCCAGCAGCCTAGGACAGGGGGCAGTCGAGCAGTACTTC. Its protein is CASSLGQGAVEQYF.

This chain uses TRBV6-5 with TRBJ1-2; 7 bases fit TRBD1. Trimming took 7 bases from V and 8 from J; bases not matched to a gene: 16. This CDR3 has 15 residues. Germline lookup yields CDR1 MNHEY and CDR2 SVGAGI. CDR3 in DNA: TGTGCCAGCACTCGACTCGACAGGGTAGTGGACGGCTACACCTTC. This encodes CASTRLDRVVDGYTF.

The CDR3 bases are TGTGCCTGGAGCACGACAGGGAATGGCTACACCTTC. Protein product: CAWSTTGNGYTF. V is TRBV30 and J is TRBJ1-2; 7 nucleotides agree with TRBD1. This CDR3 is 12 amino acids long. V was pared by 3 bases and J by 6 bases, with 4 bases of the junction left unmatched. CDR1 and CDR2 (germline): GTSNPN, SVGIG (reference sequence).

This chain links TRBV6-1 with TRBJ2-1; 7 nucleotides match TRBD2. The V and J ends lost 1 base and 0 bases, in that order; junction bases with no gene match: 6. The CDR3 sequence is 17 residues long. CDR1 and CDR2 from the germline V gene are MNHNS and SASEGT. The CDR3 protein is CASSEGVGGLSYNEQFF. CDR3 in DNA: TGTGCCAGCAGTGAAGGCGTGGGAGGGCTCTCCTACAATGAGCAGTTCTTC.

V is TRBV5-4 and J is TRBJ2-7, with TRBD1 matching over 9 bases. Germline values: CDR1 SGHNT, CDR2 YYREEE (reference sequence). The CDR3 is made up of 15 amino acids. V dropped 0 bases and J dropped 3; count of bases not matched to a gene: 4. This CDR3 is CASSLGGTGNYEQYF. DNA of the CDR3: TGTGCCAGCAGCTTGGGGGGGACAGGGAACTACGAGCAGTACTTC.

With respect to this clone: At the DNA level, this CDR3 is encoded by other sequences in the same sample as well. This chain connects TRBV28 to TRBJ1-2, with D maybe TRBD1 (5 bases). This CDR3 has 13 amino acids. Per germline, CDR1 MDHEN and CDR2 SYDVKM. Trimming stripped 2 bases from V and 4 bases from J, with 8 bases between. The CDR3 spells CASSLQGPYGYTF. In nucleotides, the CDR3 is TGTGCCAGCAGTTTACAGGGCCCCTATGGCTACACCTTC.

The chain couples TRBV19 to TRBJ1-5, with unresolved D. The germline gives CDR1 LNHDA, CDR2 SQIVND (reference sequence). Trimming cost V 6 bases and J 9 bases, with 15 bases left between them. This CDR3 comprises 13 residues. The CDR3 coding sequence is TGTGCCAGTAGCCTTCGGGAGGCGCGGCCCCAGCATTTT. Amino acid sequence: CASSLREARPQHF.

This chain connects TRBV6-5 to TRBJ1-1, with a weak D call TRBD1 (6 bases). This CDR3 is built from 13 residues. Trimming cost V 5 bases and J 3 bases, with 10 bases left between them. CDR1 MNHEY and CDR2 SVGAGI come from the germline V gene. CDR3 sequence reads: CASSGGGYTEAFF. In DNA form, the CDR3 reads TGTGCCAGCAGTGGAGGGGGATACACTGAAGCTTTCTTT.

The CDR3 protein is CASSYSTEAFF. The CDR3 nucleotides read TGTGCCAGCAGTTACTCAACTGAAGCTTTCTTT. This chain joins TRBV6-6 and TRBJ1-1, with unresolved D. There are 11 residues in the CDR3. The V gene's germline CDR1 is MNHNY and CDR2 SVGAGI (reference sequence). The V gene lost 0 bases and the J gene lost 5 bases, with 1 base spanning the gap.

This chain uses TRBV10-3 with TRBJ2-7; 8 nucleotides align to TRBD1. The CDR3 is made up of 13 amino acids. Germline CDR1 is ENHRY and CDR2 is SYGVKD. The trim removed 10 bases at V and 6 bases at J, leaving 11 bases unmatched. CDR3 loop: CATKPGQASEQYF. In DNA form, the CDR3 reads TGTGCCACCAAACCGGGACAGGCTAGCGAGCAGTACTTC.

This chain connects TRBV18 to TRBJ1-1, with D hard to call. Germline V gives CDR1 KGHSH, CDR2 LQKENI. Trimming left V 3 bases short and J 2 bases short, with 13 bases between. This CDR3 spans 15 amino acids. The CDR3 here is CASSPTDRVNTEAFF. The CDR3 DNA reads TGTGCCAGCTCACCGACGGACCGTGTTAACACTGAAGCTTTCTTT. Full variable domain (missing parts from reference TRBV18 and TRBJ1-1): NAGVMQNPRHLVRRRGQEARLRCSPMKGHSHVYWYRQLPEEGLKFMVYLQKENIIDESGMPKERFSAEFPKEGPSILRIQQVVRGDSAAYFCASSPTDRVNTEAFFGQGTRLTVV.

The CDR3 bases are TGTGCCGCAAATGGAGAGGGAAAAGAGACCCAGTACTTC. Its protein is CAANGEGKETQYF. The chain joins TRBV10-3 to TRBJ2-5; tentatively, D is TRBD2 (5 bases). V lost 11 bases and J 3 bases, leaving 16 bases between the germline ends. The CDR3 has 13 residues. Germline V gives CDR1 ENHRY, CDR2 SYGVKD.

V and J are TRBV7-3 and TRBJ1-2, with D uncertain. Trimming took 7 bases from V and 4 from J, leaving 10 bases between them. The CDR3 runs to 12 residues. Germline CDR1 is SGHTA and CDR2 is FQGTGA. The CDR3 DNA follows: TGTGCCAGCAAAGCGGCGGTCTATGGCTACACCTTC. This sequence encodes CASKAAVYGYTF.

This chain links TRBV7-3 with TRBJ2-3; tentatively, D is TRBD1 or TRBD2 (5 bases each). This CDR3 contains 15 residues. CDR1 and CDR2 (germline): SGHTA, FQGTGA. Trimming took 5 bases from V and 1 from J, leaving 13 bases between them. The CDR3 DNA follows: TGTGCCAGCAGCCCCACCGGGGACCGCACAGATACGCAGTATTTT. The encoded protein is CASSPTGDRTDTQYF. The full variable domain, in which reference TRBV7-3 and TRBJ2-3 provide the parts outside the CDR3, is GAGVSQTPSNKVTEKGKYVELRCDPISGHTALYWYRQSLGQGPEFLIYFQGTGAADDSGLPNDRFFAVRPEGSVSTLKIQRTERGDSAVYLCASSPTGDRTDTQYFGPGTRLTVL.

The chain uses TRBV2 and TRBJ1-1; D unresolved. The germline V gene encodes CDR1 SNHLY and CDR2 FYNNEI. The CDR3 loop spans 13 amino acids. Between the trimmed V and J ends, which lost 4 bases and 8 bases, there was a span of 14 bases. DNA of the CDR3: TGTGCCAGCAGTGTAGGTCGCTGGACCGAAGCTTTCTTT. Translated, it gives CASSVGRWTEAFF.

The chain combines TRBV10-3 with TRBJ1-1; TRBD1 matches at 10 bases. This CDR3 has 13 amino acids. CDR1 ENHRY and CDR2 SYGVKD come from the germline V gene. The junction had 8 bases not matched to a gene; V was cut back by 6 bases and J by 10 bases. The CDR3 coding sequence is TGTGCCATCAGCGGACAGGGGGGCCTCGGAGCTTTCTTT. Translation gives CAISGQGGLGAFF.

The chain uses TRBV7-2 and TRBJ1-5; D possibly corresponds to TRBD1 (6 bases). The germline CDR1 and CDR2 sequences are SGHTA and FQGNSA. This CDR3 is built from 14 residues. V lost 6 bases and J 6 bases, leaving 15 bases between the germline ends. The CDR3 bases are TGTGCCAGCAGACCGTCGGGGGCTGCTCAGCCCCAGCATTTT. Residues: CASRPSGAAQPQHF.